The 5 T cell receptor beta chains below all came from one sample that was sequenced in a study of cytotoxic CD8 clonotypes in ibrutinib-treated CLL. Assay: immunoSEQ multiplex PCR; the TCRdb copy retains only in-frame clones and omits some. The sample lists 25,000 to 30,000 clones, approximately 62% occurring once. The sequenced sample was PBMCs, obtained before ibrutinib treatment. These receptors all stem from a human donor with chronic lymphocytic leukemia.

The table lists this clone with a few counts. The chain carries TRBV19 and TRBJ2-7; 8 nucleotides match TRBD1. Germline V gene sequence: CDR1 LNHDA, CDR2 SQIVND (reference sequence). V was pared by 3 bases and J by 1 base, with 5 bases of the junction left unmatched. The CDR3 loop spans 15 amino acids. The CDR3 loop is CASSIPGQASYEQYF. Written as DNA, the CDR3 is TGTGCCAGTAGTATCCCGGGACAGGCTTCCTACGAGCAGTACTTC.

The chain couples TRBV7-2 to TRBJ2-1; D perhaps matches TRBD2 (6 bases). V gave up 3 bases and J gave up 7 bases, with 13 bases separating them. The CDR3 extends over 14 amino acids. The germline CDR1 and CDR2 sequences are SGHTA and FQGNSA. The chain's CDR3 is CASSFRTTTNEQFF. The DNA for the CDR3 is TGTGCCAGCAGCTTCAGGACTACCACGAATGAGCAGTTCTTC.

The CDR3 protein is CARSPSPSGSYEQYF. CDR3 nucleotide sequence: TGTGCCAGAAGCCCAAGCCCTAGCGGATCCTACGAGCAGTACTTC. This chain links TRBV5-3 with TRBJ2-7; the match to TRBD2 covers 7 bases. TRBV5-3 has ORF status, its function being uncertain. J was trimmed by 1 base and V by 4 bases; bases with no gene match: 8. This CDR3 comprises 15 residues.

The CDR3 here is CASTGGTTQYF. In DNA form, the CDR3 reads TGTGCCAGCACGGGTGGGACTACGCAGTATTTT. The chain combines TRBV27 with TRBJ2-3; D possibly matches TRBD1 or TRBD2 (5 bases each). V was cut by 7 bases and J by 8 bases, with 10 bases left in between. The length of the CDR3 is 11 residues. Germline lookup yields CDR1 MNHEY and CDR2 SMNVEV (reference sequence).

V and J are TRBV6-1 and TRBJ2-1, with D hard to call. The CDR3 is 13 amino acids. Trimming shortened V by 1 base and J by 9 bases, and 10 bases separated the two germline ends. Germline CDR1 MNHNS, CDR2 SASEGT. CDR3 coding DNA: TGTGCCAGCAGTGAAGGCTCTATGAGTGAGCAGTTCTTC. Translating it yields CASSEGSMSEQFF.